This T cell receptor (beta chain) was recovered during a study of T cells in localized non-small cell lung cancer. Trimming shortened V by 3 bases and J by 0 bases, and 14 bases separated the two germline ends. Per germline, CDR1 LNHDA and CDR2 SQIVND (reference sequence). This CDR3 spans 17 amino acids. This clone has just a few counts. Its antigen remains unknown. Only in-frame clones appear in the TCRdb table, and some are missing; sequencing was by immunoSEQ multiplex PCR. The data show thousands of clones, approximately 30% seen once. Whole-study results and caveats: Uninvolved adjacent lung had higher T cell clonality than tumor and all other tissues. A raised T cell density in blood coincided with lengthier overall survival. Adjacent lung exhibited a median of 57 among the 100 most abundant tumor clones.

The V and J genes are TRBV19 and TRBJ1-4, with D unclear. The receptor was isolated from a woman between 35 and 70 years old with stage I lung adenocarcinoma. The source material was lung tumor tissue, sampled before any cancer treatment. The CDR3 coding sequence is TGTGCCAGTAGTATCGGGGTTTCATCGTCAACTAATGAAAAACTGTTTTTT. Protein: CASSIGVSSSTNEKLFF. Using reference TRBV19 and TRBJ1-4 for the parts outside the CDR3, the full variable domain is DGGITQSPKYLFRKEGQNVTLSCEQNLNHDAMYWYRQDPGQGLRLIYYSQIVNDFQKGDIAEGYSVSREKKESFPLTVTSAQKNPTAFYLCASSIGVSSSTNEKLFFGSGTQLSVL.